This TCR beta chain was sequenced during a study of low-dose radiotherapy and immunotherapy resistance in tumors. For the study at large: Cohort 1 was given 0.5 Gy per fraction every 2 weeks, for 6.5 Gy total.

The CDR3 extends over 14 amino acids. The V gene lost 1 base and the J gene lost 4 bases, with 9 bases spanning the gap. Germline V gene lookup returns CDR1 SGHTA and CDR2 FQGNSA. Time point here: before trial treatment. The study gave donors nivolumab, ipilimumab, aspirin, low-dose cyclophosphamide and low-dose radiotherapy. This clonotype has at least ten counts. Priming of first-strand cDNA relied on TRAV- and TRBV-specific primers (covering alpha and beta chains). TCRs were amplified for 20 to 25 PCR cycles with a constant-region primer and V-primer adapter. TCRdb used MiXCR to reprocess the reads, holding one entry per CDR3 protein. The table shows tens of thousands of distinct CDR3 sequences, with 26% occurring only once.

V usage is TRBV7-2 and J usage is TRBJ2-3; no definite D call. This sequence was found in a male donor with rectosigmoid adenocarcinoma. Sequencing was performed on PBMCs, taken before treatment. The CDR3 DNA reads TGTGCCAGCAGCTTAGTGGGTGGGGCAGATACGCAGTATTTT. It is translated as CASSLVGGADTQYF.